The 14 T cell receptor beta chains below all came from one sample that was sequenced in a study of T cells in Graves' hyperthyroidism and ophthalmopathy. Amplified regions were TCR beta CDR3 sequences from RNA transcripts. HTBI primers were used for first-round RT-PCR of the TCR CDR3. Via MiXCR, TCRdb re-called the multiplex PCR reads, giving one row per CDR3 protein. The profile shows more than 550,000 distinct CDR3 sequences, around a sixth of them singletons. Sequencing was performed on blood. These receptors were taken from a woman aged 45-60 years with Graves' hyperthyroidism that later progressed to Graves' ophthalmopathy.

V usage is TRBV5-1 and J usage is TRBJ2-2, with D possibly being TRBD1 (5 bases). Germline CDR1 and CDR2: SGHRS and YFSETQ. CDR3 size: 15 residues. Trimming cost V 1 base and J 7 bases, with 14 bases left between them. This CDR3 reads CASSLSSQGIGELFF. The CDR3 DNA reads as TGCGCCAGCAGCTTGTCCTCTCAGGGAATCGGGGAGCTGTTTTTT.

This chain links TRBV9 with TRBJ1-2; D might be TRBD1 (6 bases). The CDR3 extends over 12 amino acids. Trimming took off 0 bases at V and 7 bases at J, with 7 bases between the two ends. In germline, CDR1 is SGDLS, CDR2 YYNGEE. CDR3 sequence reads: CASSVGGAGYTF. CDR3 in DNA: TGTGCCAGCAGCGTAGGGGGGGCTGGCTACACCTTC.

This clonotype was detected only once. The CDR3, as DNA: TGCGCCAGCAGTGAAGGGCGGGGGTTGGTTGGGGAGCTGTTTTTT. As protein: CASSEGRGLVGELFF. The genes are TRBV10-2 and TRBJ2-2; 7 bases match TRBD2. The CDR3 runs to 15 residues. V shed 3 bases, J shed 8 bases, and the junction held 9 bases outside the gene matches. The germline gives CDR1 WSHSY, CDR2 SAAADI.

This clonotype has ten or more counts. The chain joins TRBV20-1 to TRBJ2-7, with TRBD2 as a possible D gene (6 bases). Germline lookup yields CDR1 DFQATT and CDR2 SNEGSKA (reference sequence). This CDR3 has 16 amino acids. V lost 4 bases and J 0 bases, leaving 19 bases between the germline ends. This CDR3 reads CSAILTGDRSSYEQYF. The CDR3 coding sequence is TGCAGTGCTATCCTCACGGGGGACCGGAGCTCCTACGAGCAGTACTTC.

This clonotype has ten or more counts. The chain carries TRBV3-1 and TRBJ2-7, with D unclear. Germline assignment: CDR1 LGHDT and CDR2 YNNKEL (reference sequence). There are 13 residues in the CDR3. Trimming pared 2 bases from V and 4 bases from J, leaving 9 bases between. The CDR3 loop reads CASSQLLPYEQYF. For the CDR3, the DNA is TGTGCCAGCAGCCAACTTCTCCCGTACGAGCAGTACTTC.

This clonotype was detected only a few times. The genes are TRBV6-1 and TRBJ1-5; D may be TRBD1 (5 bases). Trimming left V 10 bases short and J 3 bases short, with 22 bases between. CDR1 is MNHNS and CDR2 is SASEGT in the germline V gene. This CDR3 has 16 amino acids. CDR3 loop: CATKRGDLNFNQPQHF. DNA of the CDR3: TGTGCCACCAAACGGGGGGATCTAAACTTCAATCAGCCCCAGCATTTT.

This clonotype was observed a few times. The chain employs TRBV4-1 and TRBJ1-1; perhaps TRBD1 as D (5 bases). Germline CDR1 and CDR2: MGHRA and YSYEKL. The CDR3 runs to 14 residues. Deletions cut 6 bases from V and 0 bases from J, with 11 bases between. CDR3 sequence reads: CASSAPTVNTEAFF. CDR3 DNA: TGCGCCAGCAGTGCTCCGACAGTGAACACTGAAGCTTTCTTT.

CDR3 sequence: CASSHPLGSPLHF. The CDR3 nucleotides are TGTGCCAGCAGCCACCCTTTGGGATCACCCCTCCACTTT. J is TRBJ1-6 and V is TRBV3-1; D gene unclear. Germline V gene lookup returns CDR1 LGHDT and CDR2 YNNKEL (reference sequence). V was pared by 3 bases and J by 10 bases, with 10 bases between. The CDR3 contains 13 residues.

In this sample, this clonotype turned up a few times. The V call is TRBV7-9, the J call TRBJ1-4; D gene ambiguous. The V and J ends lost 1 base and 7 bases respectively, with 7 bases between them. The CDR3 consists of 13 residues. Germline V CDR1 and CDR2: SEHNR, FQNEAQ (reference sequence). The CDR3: CASSLGIAEKLFF. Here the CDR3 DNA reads TGTGCCAGCAGCTTAGGGATCGCTGAAAAACTGTTTTTT.

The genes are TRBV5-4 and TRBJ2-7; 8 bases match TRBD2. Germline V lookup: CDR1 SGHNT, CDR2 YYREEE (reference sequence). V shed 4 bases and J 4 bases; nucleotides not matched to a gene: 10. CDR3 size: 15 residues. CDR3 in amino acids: CASSAGSGGPYEQYF. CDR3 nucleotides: TGTGCCAGCAGCGCAGGCAGCGGGGGCCCTTACGAGCAGTACTTC.

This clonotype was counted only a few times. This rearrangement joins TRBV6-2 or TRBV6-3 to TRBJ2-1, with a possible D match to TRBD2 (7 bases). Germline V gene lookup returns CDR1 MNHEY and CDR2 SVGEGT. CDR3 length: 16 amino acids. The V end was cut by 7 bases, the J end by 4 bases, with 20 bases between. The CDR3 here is CASTIMWGGLYNEQFF. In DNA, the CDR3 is TGTGCCAGCACCATTATGTGGGGGGGCCTTTACAATGAGCAGTTCTTC.

CDR3 DNA: TGTGCCAGCAGCCACCGGGACCCCACAGATACGCAGTATTTT. Its protein product is CASSHRDPTDTQYF. The chain uses TRBV5-4 and TRBJ2-3; D is tentatively TRBD1 or TRBD2 (5 bases each). CDR1 and CDR2 (germline): SGHNT, YYREEE (reference sequence). The CDR3 is 14 residues long. Trimming removed 4 bases from V and 2 bases from J, with 11 bases in between.

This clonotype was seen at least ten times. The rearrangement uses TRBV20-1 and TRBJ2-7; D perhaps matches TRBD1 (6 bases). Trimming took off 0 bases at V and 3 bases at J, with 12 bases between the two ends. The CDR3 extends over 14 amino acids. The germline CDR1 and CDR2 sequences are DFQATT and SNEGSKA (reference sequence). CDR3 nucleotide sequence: TGCAGTGCTAGAGACCGGGACACTTTCTACGAGCAGTACTTC. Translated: CSARDRDTFYEQYF.

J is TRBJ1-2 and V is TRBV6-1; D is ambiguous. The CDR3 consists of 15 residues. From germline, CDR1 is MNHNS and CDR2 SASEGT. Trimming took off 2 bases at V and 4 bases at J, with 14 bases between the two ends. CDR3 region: CASSETQIPFYGYTF. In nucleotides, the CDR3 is TGTGCCAGCAGTGAAACCCAAATCCCCTTCTATGGCTACACCTTC.